This entry lists 9 T cell receptor beta chains sequenced from one sample in a study of blood T cell repertoires in COVID-19. Sequenced by immunoSEQ multiplex PCR; TCRdb stores in-frame clones only, minus some. In the table there are 50,000 to 65,000 clones, almost 95% of which are singletons. The sample taken for sequencing was peripheral blood. The receptor set was obtained from a man over 45 with active COVID-19.

The chain has TRBV28 and TRBJ1-6; TRBD1 aligns across 7 bases. V lost 6 bases, J lost 6 bases, and 8 bases stayed unmatched. Looked up from germline, CDR1 is MDHEN and CDR2 is SYDVKM. The CDR3 totals 15 residues. The CDR3 DNA sequence: TGTGCCAGCAGAACCCGACAGGGCCCTAATTCACCCCTCCACTTT. Its translation is CASRTRQGPNSPLHF.

This clone was counted a few times. CDR3 loop: CASSLADTGRNEQFF. The CDR3 DNA sequence: TGCGCCAGCAGCTTGGCGGATACAGGAAGAAATGAGCAGTTCTTC. V usage is TRBV5-1 and J usage is TRBJ2-1, with D tentatively TRBD1 (5 bases). V was pared by 0 bases and J by 7 bases, with 14 bases between. The CDR3 has 15 amino acids. Germline V gene sequence: CDR1 SGHRS, CDR2 YFSETQ.

The genes are TRBV27 and TRBJ1-1, with D hard to call. Germline loops: CDR1 MNHEY, CDR2 SMNVEV (reference sequence). This CDR3 has 13 amino acids. Trimming cost V 8 bases and J 7 bases, with 17 bases left between them. CDR3 amino acids: CASRSMGTNEAFF. The DNA for the CDR3 is TGTGCCAGCCGCAGTATGGGCACGAATGAAGCTTTCTTT.

The CDR3 nucleotides are TGTGCCAGCAGTGACTCGGATGGCGGGAGAAGGAATAAAGAGACCCAGTACTTC. It translates to CASSDSDGGRRNKETQYF. The chain uses TRBV6-4 and TRBJ2-5; TRBD2 aligns across 7 bases. Per the germline V gene, CDR1 is MRHNA and CDR2 is SNTAGT. V lost 0 bases, J lost 3 bases, and 13 bases stayed unmatched. The CDR3 runs to 18 residues.

The V gene is TRBV11-1, the J gene TRBJ2-7; 8 bases fit TRBD2. This CDR3 is 15 amino acids long. Germline V gives CDR1 SGHAT, CDR2 FQDESV (reference sequence). With V trimmed by 5 bases and J by 4 bases, 10 bases remained unmatched. This CDR3 is CASSPPGGGSYEQYF. The CDR3 nucleotides read TGTGCCAGCAGCCCCCCGGGGGGGGGCTCTTACGAGCAGTACTTC.

The chain recombines TRBV7-9 with TRBJ2-1; D remains ambiguous. The V and J ends lost 2 bases and 8 bases respectively, with 7 bases between them. There are 12 residues in the CDR3. Germline V CDR1 and CDR2: SEHNR, FQNEAQ (reference sequence). This chain's CDR3 is CASSLHRDEQFF. The CDR3 DNA follows: TGTGCCAGCAGCTTACATAGAGATGAGCAGTTCTTC. Using reference TRBV7-9 and TRBJ2-1 for the parts outside the CDR3, the full variable domain is DTGVSQNPRHKITKRGQNVTFRCDPISEHNRLYWYRQTLGQGPEFLTYFQNEAQLEKSRLLSDRFSAERPKGSFSTLEIQRTEQGDSAMYLCASSLHRDEQFFGPGTRLTVL.

The rearrangement joins TRBV27 to TRBJ2-2; tentative D call: TRBD2 (6 bases). Trimming pared 4 bases from V and 7 bases from J, leaving 16 bases between. The germline gives CDR1 MNHEY, CDR2 SMNVEV (reference sequence). CDR3 length equals 15 residues. CDR3 DNA: TGTGCCAGCAGTTCACTGGGAGGACTGGGCGGGGAGCTGTTTTTT. Amino acids: CASSSLGGLGGELFF.

V and J are TRBV5-4 and TRBJ2-5; TRBD1 matches at 8 bases. Germline lookup yields CDR1 SGHNT and CDR2 YYREEE (reference sequence). CDR3 length: 15 amino acids. Trimming removed 3 bases from V and 4 bases from J; junction bases left unmatched: 8. In DNA form, the CDR3 reads TGTGCCAGCAGCTCAACCGGGACAGGTGGAGAGACCCAGTACTTC. As protein: CASSSTGTGGETQYF.

CDR3 DNA sequence: TGCGCCAGCAGTGCGTCGGGAGGGTCGAATACGCAGTATTTT. This codes for CASSASGGSNTQYF. The chain couples TRBV10-1 to TRBJ2-3; TRBD2 matches 8 bases. The CDR3 runs to 14 residues. CDR1 is WNHNN, CDR2 SYGVQD, per germline (reference sequence). The junction had 7 bases not matched to a gene; V was cut back by 4 bases and J by 7 bases.